The present T cell receptor (beta chain) was sequenced within a study of cytomegalovirus exposure and HLA in healthy donors. This clone was seen more than once but under ten times. Its antigen is currently unknown. PCR involved 60 Vbeta and 13 Jbeta primers. As originally analysed: Unique TCR beta chains totaled about 78 million in a later count, with around 11 million of them shared. TCRdb keeps only in-frame clones here, not all; method: immunoSEQ multiplex PCR. That table furnishes V, J and clone size, whereas the DNA furnished D and trimming. The sample holds more than 110,000 clones; roughly 77% are singletons and the top ten take around 1.6%. General study results and limits: Presence/absence analyses assumed roughly uniform sequencing depth across donors.

The ends were cut back, 3 bases at V and 6 bases at J, with 12 bases in the middle. Germline CDR1 is SGHRS and CDR2 is YFSETQ. This CDR3 has 14 amino acids. The chain carries TRBV5-1 and TRBJ2-2, with D possibly TRBD2 on 5 matching bases. This receptor was taken from a woman aged 25 to 39 in good health and CMV-seronegative. The sample taken for sequencing was PBMCs. The CDR3 coding sequence is TGCGCCAGCAGCTCACTAGATCAATCCGGGGAGCTGTTTTTT. Protein: CASSSLDQSGELFF.